This T cell receptor (beta chain) was sequenced for a study of blood T cell repertoires in COVID-19. The method was immunoSEQ multiplex PCR; TCRdb's version includes in-frame clones alone and lacks a portion of them. The sample consists of approximately 99,000 clones, 87% of them appearing once. Germline V gene lookup returns CDR1 KGHSH and CDR2 LQKENI. V lost 0 bases and J lost 2, with 11 bases in between. This CDR3 comprises 15 residues. The sample was peripheral blood. This clonotype was sampled from a human donor in a cohort sampled during active COVID-19. The J gene is TRBJ2-7, the V gene TRBV18; TRBD1 might be the D (6 bases). Here the CDR3 reads CASSPPGRGTYEQYF. The CDR3 DNA reads as TGTGCCAGCTCACCACCGGGCAGGGGAACCTACGAGCAGTACTTC.